Detailed here is one T cell receptor beta chain. Its antigen is unknown. The time point denotes: patch test 2, 6 weeks after DPC sensitization. The treatment: therapeutic diphenylcyclopropenone sensitization with weekly scalp DPC. This sample is part of a study of human T cells and chemical hapten exposure. The study's findings and limits: TCRs at a frequency above 1 in 1000 stayed unchanged with DPC sensitization.

TCRdb re-called the RACE reads through MiXCR, storing one row per CDR3 protein. The sample includes roughly 140,000 distinct CDR3 sequences, over 9.5% of them seen just once. The germline V gene encodes CDR1 DFQATT and CDR2 SNEGSKA (reference sequence). V was cut by 5 bases and J by 2 bases, with 15 bases left in between. This CDR3 has 14 amino acids. The chain recombines TRBV20-1 with TRBJ1-1; D not certain. The source was whole blood, collected in connection with sensitization to the hapten diphenylcyclopropenone (DPC). This receptor was obtained from a woman aged 50 to 60 with alopecia areata. Some clones in this sample may be carry-over from other donors' samples. The CDR3 DNA is TGCAGTGCTGATAAAGGTCGGCCCAACACTGAAGCTTTCTTT. Amino acid sequence: CSADKGRPNTEAFF.